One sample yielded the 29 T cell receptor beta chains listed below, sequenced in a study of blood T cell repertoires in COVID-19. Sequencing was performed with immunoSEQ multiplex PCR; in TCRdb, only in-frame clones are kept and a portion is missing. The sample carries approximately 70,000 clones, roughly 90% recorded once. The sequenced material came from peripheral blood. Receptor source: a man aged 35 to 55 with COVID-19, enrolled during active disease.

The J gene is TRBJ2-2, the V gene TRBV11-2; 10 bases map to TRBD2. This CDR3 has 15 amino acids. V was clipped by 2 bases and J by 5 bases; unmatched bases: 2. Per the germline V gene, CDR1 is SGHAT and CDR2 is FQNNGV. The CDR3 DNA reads TGTGCCAGCAGCTTACTAGCGGGGGAGACCGGGGAGCTGTTTTTT. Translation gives CASSLLAGETGELFF.

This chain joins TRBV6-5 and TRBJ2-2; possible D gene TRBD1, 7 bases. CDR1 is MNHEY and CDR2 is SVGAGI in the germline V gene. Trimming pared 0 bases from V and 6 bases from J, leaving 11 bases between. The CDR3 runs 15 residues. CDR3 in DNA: TGTGCCAGCAGTTACTCGCCAGGGGGGTCCGGGGAGCTGTTTTTT. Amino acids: CASSYSPGGSGELFF.

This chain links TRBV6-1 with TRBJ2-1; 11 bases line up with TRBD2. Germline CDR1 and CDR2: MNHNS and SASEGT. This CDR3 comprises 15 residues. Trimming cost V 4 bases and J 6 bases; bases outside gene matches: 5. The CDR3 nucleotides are TGTGCCAGCAGTGTAGCGGGGGGGATTTCCAATGAGCAGTTCTTC. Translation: CASSVAGGISNEQFF.

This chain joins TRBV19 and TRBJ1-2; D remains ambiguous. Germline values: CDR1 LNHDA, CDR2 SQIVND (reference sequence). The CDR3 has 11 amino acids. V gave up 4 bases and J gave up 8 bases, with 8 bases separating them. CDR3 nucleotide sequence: TGTGCCAGTAGTAAGCTGCACGGCTACACCTTC. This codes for CASSKLHGYTF.

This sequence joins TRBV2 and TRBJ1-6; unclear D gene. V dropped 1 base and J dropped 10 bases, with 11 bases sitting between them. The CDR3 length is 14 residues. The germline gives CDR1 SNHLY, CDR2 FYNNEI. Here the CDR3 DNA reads TGTGCCAGCAGTGAAGGGGCGGGATCCTCACCCCTCCACTTT. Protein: CASSEGAGSSPLHF.

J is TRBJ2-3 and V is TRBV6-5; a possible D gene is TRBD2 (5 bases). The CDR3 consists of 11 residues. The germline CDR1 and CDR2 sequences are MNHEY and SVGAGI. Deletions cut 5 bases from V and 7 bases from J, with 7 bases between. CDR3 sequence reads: CASSPGNTQYF. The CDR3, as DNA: TGTGCCAGCAGTCCGGGAAATACGCAGTATTTT.

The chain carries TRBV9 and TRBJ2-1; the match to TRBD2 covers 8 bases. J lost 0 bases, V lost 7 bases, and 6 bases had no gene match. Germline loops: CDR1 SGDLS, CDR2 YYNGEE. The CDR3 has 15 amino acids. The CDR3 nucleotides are TGTGCCAGCGGAGCGGGGGCTAGCTCCTACAATGAGCAGTTCTTC. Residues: CASGAGASSYNEQFF.

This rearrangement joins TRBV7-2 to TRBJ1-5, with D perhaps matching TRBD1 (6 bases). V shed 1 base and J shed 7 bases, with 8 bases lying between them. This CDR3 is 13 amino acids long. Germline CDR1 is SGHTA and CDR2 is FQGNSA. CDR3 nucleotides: TGTGCCAGCAGCTTAGACAGGGCCCAGCCCCAGCATTTT. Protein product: CASSLDRAQPQHF.

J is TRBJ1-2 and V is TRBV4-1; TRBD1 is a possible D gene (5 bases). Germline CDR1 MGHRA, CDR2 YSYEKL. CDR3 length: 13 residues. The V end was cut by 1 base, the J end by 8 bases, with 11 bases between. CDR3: CASSQVGGEGYTF. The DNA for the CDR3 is TGCGCCAGCAGCCAAGTGGGGGGTGAAGGCTACACCTTC.

The CDR3 bases are TGCAGCGTGGGGCTCTCTGGGGCCAACGTCCTGACTTTC. Its protein product is CSVGLSGANVLTF. V and J are TRBV29-1 and TRBJ2-6; TRBD1 might be the D (5 bases). CDR1 is SQVTM and CDR2 is ANQGSEA in the germline V gene. Trimming took off 6 bases at V and 0 bases at J, with 6 bases between the two ends. The CDR3 is 13 amino acids.

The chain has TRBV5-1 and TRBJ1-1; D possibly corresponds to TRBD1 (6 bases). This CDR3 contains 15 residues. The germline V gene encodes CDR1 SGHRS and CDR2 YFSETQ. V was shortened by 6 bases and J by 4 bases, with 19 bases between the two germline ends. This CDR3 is CASNDLGAWGTEAFF. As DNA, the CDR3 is TGCGCCAGCAACGATCTGGGGGCGTGGGGCACTGAAGCTTTCTTT. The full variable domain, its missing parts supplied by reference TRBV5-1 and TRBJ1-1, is KAGVTQTPRYLIKTRGQQVTLSCSPISGHRSVSWYQQTPGQGLQFLFEYFSETQRNKGNFPGRFSGRQFSNSRSEMNVSTLELGDSALYLCASNDLGAWGTEAFFGQGTRLTVV.

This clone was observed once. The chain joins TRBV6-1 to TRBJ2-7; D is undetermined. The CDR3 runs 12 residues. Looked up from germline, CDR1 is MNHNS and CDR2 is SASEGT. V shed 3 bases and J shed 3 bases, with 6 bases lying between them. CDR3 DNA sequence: TGTGCCAGCAGTGACAGTATCTACGAGCAGTACTTC. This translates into CASSDSIYEQYF.

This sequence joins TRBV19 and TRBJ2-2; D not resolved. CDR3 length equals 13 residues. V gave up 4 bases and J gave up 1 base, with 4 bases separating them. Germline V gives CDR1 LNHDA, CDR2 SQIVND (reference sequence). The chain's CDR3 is CASSTQNTGELFF. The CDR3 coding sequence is TGTGCCAGTAGTACCCAGAACACCGGGGAGCTGTTTTTT.

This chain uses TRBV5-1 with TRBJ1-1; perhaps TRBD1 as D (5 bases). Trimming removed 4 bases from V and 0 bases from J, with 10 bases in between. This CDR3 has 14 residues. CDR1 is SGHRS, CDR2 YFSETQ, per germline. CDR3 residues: CASSLDRVNTEAFF. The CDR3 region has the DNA TGCGCCAGCAGCCTTGACAGAGTGAACACTGAAGCTTTCTTT.

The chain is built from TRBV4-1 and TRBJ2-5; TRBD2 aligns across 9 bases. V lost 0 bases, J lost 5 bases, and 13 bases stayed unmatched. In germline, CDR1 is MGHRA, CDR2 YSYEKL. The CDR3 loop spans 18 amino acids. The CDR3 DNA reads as TGCGCCAGCAGCCAAGACTCTCTGCGGGGGGGCCAGGCGGAGACCCAGTACTTC. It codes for CASSQDSLRGGQAETQYF.

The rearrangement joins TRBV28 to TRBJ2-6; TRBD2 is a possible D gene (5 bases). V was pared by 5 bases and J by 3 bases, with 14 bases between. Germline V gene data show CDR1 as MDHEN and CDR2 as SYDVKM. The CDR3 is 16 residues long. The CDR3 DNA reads TGTGCCAGCAGTAAGGACTCCATGATTGGGGCCAACGTCCTGACTTTC. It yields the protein CASSKDSMIGANVLTF.

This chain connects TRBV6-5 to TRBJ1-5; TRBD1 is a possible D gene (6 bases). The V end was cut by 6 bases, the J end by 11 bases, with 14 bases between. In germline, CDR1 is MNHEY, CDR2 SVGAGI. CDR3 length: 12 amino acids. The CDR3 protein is CASRPAQGTQHF. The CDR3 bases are TGTGCCAGCAGACCCGCCCAGGGGACCCAGCATTTT.

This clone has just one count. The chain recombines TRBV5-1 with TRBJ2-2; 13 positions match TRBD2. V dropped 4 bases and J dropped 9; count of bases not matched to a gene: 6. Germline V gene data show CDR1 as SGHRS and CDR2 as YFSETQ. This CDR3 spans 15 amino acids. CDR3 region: CASSRGTSGVRELFF. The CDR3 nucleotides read TGCGCCAGCAGCCGTGGGACTAGCGGGGTGAGGGAGCTGTTTTTT. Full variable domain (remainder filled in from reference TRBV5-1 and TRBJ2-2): KAGVTQTPRYLIKTRGQQVTLSCSPISGHRSVSWYQQTPGQGLQFLFEYFSETQRNKGNFPGRFSGRQFSNSRSEMNVSTLELGDSALYLCASSRGTSGVRELFFGEGSRLTVL.

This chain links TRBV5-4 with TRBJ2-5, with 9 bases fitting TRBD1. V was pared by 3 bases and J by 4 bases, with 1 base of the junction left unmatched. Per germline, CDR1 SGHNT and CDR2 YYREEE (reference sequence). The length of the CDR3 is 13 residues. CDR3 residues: CASSSDRGETQYF. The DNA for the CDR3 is TGTGCCAGCAGCTCGGACAGGGGAGAGACCCAGTACTTC.

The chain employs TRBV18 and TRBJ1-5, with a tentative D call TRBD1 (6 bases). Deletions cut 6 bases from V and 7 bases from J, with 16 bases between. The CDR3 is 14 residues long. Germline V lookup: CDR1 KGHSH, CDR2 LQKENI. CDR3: CASSANRDGQPQHF. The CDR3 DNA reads TGTGCCAGCTCGGCTAACAGGGACGGCCAGCCCCAGCATTTT.

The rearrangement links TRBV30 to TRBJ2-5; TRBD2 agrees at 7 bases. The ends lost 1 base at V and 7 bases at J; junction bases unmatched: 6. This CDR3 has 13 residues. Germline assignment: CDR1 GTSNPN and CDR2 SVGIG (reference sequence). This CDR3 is CAWSATSSRTQYF. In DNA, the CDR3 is TGTGCCTGGAGTGCGACTAGCTCGAGGACCCAGTACTTC.

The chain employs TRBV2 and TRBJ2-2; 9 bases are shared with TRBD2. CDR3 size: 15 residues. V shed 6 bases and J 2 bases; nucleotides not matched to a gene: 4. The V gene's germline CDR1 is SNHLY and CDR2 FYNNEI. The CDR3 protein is CASRGTSPNTGELFF. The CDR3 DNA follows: TGTGCCAGCAGAGGGACTAGCCCTAACACCGGGGAGCTGTTTTTT.

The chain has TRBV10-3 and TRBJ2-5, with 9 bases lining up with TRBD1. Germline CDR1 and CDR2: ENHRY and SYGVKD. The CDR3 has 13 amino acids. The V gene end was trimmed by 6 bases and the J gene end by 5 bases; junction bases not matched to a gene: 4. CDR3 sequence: CAIRQGAEETQYF. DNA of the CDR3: TGTGCCATCAGACAGGGGGCGGAGGAGACCCAGTACTTC.

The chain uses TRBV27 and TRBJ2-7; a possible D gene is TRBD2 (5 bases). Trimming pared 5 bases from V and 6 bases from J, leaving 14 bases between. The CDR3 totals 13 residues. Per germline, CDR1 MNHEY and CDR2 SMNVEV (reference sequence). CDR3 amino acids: CASSALRTFEQYF. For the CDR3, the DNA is TGTGCCAGCAGTGCACTCCGGACTTTCGAGCAGTACTTC.

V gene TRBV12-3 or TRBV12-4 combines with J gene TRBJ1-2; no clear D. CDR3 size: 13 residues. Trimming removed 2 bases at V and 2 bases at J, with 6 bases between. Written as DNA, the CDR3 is TGTGCCAGCAGTTTACGGAGGAACTATGGCTACACCTTC. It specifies CASSLRRNYGYTF.

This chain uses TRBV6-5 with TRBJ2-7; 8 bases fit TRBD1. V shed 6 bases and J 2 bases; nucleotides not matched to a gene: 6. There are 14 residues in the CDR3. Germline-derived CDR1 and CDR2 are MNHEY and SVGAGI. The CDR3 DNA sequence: TGTGCCAGCAGGCGGGACAGGTCTGCCTACGAGCAGTACTTC. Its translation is CASRRDRSAYEQYF.

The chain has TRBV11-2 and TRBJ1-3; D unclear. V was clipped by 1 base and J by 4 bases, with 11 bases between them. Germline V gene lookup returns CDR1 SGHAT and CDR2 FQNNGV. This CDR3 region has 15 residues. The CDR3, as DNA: TGTGCCAGCAGCTTAGGGGGAGGCAGAGGAAACACCATATATTTT. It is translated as CASSLGGGRGNTIYF.

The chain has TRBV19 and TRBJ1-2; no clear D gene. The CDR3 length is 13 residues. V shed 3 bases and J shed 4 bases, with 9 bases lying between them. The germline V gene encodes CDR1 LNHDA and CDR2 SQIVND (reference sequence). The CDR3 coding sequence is TGTGCCAGTAGTATTGGGGAGTTCTATGGCTACACCTTC. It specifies CASSIGEFYGYTF.

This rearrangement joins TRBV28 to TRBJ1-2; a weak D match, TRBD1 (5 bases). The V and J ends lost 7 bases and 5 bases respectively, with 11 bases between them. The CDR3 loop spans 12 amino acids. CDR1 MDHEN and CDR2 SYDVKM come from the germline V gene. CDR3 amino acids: CASNGGLYGYTF. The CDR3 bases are TGTGCCAGCAATGGGGGACTTTATGGCTACACCTTC.